This TCR beta chain was profiled in a study of shared clonotypes between healthy human individuals. The overall study: Each donor contributed plates that comprised three CD4 naive, three CD4 memory, two CD8 naive and one CD8 memory.

Regarding the study as a whole: Although depth was large, rarefaction showed that sequencing of the sorted subsets was incomplete.

Replicate PCRs for sorted subsets used about 200 ng DNA; this equaled 25,000 to 30,000 T cell genomes. Assay: immunoSEQ multiplex PCR; the TCRdb copy retains only in-frame clones and omits some. The data contain roughly 810,000 clones, approximately 96% of them seen just once; the ten biggest clones take up under 0.25%. Note on this clone: What it binds is unknown.

The V gene lost 7 bases and the J gene lost 1 base, with 15 bases spanning the gap. Germline V lookup: CDR1 MDHEN, CDR2 SYDVKM. The CDR3 has 15 residues. Naive CD8 cells comprised CD45RO-negative, CCR7-positively selected cells, excluding terminally differentiated effector memory CD45RA+ cells. The receptor was isolated from a man between 25 and 39 years old in good health. This chain uses TRBV28 with TRBJ2-3; possible D gene TRBD2, 7 bases. Sequencing input: naive CD8+ T cells sorted from blood. In DNA form, the CDR3 reads TGTGCCAGCAAACAGGGTCGGGGGGGCACAGATACGCAGTATTTT. Protein: CASKQGRGGTDTQYF.